The 31 T cell receptor beta chains below all came from one sample that was sequenced in a study of blood T cell repertoires in COVID-19. Clones were sequenced by immunoSEQ multiplex PCR, and TCRdb holds only the in-frame ones, with some missing. The sample carries about 350,000 clones, approximately 86% recorded once. Sample: peripheral blood. The receptors shown here come from a woman between 55 and 75 years old with COVID-19, enrolled during active disease.

The chain uses TRBV4-3 and TRBJ2-7, with 8 bases aligning to TRBD1. V dropped 0 bases and J dropped 5; count of bases not matched to a gene: 12. The CDR3 totals 17 residues. Per the germline V gene, CDR1 is LGHNA and CDR2 is YSLEER. The DNA for the CDR3 is TGCGCCAGCAGCCAAGATTGGCTTAGAGCAGGGGGCAACGAGCAGTACTTC. As protein: CASSQDWLRAGGNEQYF.

The chain has TRBV12-5 and TRBJ2-1; D call uncertain. CDR3 length: 14 residues. Germline CDR1 is LGHNT and CDR2 is FRNRAP. V was pared by 5 bases and J by 0 bases, with 8 bases between. The chain's CDR3 is CASGLGSSYNEQFF. In nucleotides, the CDR3 is TGTGCTAGTGGTCTCGGTAGCTCCTACAATGAGCAGTTCTTC.

The V gene is TRBV6-1, the J gene TRBJ1-1; 10 nucleotides agree with TRBD1. With 1 base clipped from V and 11 bases from J, the junction kept 10 bases outside the gene matches. Germline V gene lookup returns CDR1 MNHNS and CDR2 SASEGT. The CDR3 length is 15 residues. The CDR3 sequence: CASSEGEPTGGLAFF. As DNA, the CDR3 is TGTGCCAGCAGTGAAGGGGAACCGACAGGGGGCCTGGCTTTCTTT.

The rearrangement uses TRBV18 and TRBJ1-2, with unresolved D. Germline lookup yields CDR1 KGHSH and CDR2 LQKENI. The CDR3 spans 16 residues. V lost 0 bases, J lost 0 bases, and 11 bases lay in between. CDR3 protein: CASSPPWRSPNYGYTF. The CDR3, as DNA: TGTGCCAGCTCACCACCGTGGCGGTCCCCTAACTATGGCTACACCTTC.

This clone was counted only a few times. CDR3 residues: CASSLAQGDGYTF. The CDR3, as DNA: TGTGCCAGCAGCTTAGCACAGGGGGACGGCTACACCTTC. This chain connects TRBV11-2 to TRBJ1-2; 8 nucleotides line up with TRBD1. This CDR3 is built from 13 residues. V gave up 1 base and J gave up 8 bases; unmatched junction bases: 3. Germline V gene data show CDR1 as SGHAT and CDR2 as FQNNGV.

The chain combines TRBV19 with TRBJ1-5; the match to TRBD1 covers 8 bases. CDR1 LNHDA and CDR2 SQIVND come from the germline V gene (reference sequence). V lost 7 bases and J lost 2; bases outside the gene matches: 4. The CDR3 extends over 14 amino acids. CDR3 in DNA: TGTGCCAGTAACAACAGGGGGGGCAATCAGCCCCAGCATTTT. It translates to CASNNRGGNQPQHF. Using reference TRBV19 and TRBJ1-5 for the parts outside the CDR3, the full variable domain is DGGITQSPKYLFRKEGQNVTLSCEQNLNHDAMYWYRQDPGQGLRLIYYSQIVNDFQKGDIAEGYSVSREKKESFPLTVTSAQKNPTAFYLCASNNRGGNQPQHFGDGTRLSIL.

A note on this clone: Other DNA sequences from this sample encode an identical CDR3 as well. The V and J genes are TRBV27 and TRBJ1-1; 10 bases are shared with TRBD1. Germline V gene sequence: CDR1 MNHEY, CDR2 SMNVEV (reference sequence). This CDR3 spans 13 amino acids. Trimming removed 6 bases from V and 5 bases from J; junction bases left unmatched: 3. The CDR3 DNA is TGTGCCAGCAGCCGGACAGGGGGGACTGAAGCTTTCTTT. It translates to CASSRTGGTEAFF.

The V call is TRBV14, the J call TRBJ1-2; D gene uncertain. Trimming took off 5 bases at V and 3 bases at J, with 13 bases between the two ends. This CDR3 is built from 14 residues. Germline V gene data show CDR1 as SGHDN and CDR2 as FVKESK. The CDR3 DNA is TGTGCCAGCAGCAAGGACCTGGAGGACTATGGCTACACCTTC. Residues: CASSKDLEDYGYTF.

The chain couples TRBV30 to TRBJ1-4; 7 nucleotides align to TRBD1. The V segment lost 1 base and the J segment 8 bases; nucleotides outside the gene matches: 13. Looked up from germline, CDR1 is GTSNPN and CDR2 is SVGIG (reference sequence). The CDR3 sequence is 16 residues long. The CDR3 reads CAWSEKLQGLGEKLFF. CDR3 in DNA: TGTGCCTGGAGTGAGAAGCTACAGGGGTTGGGGGAAAAACTGTTTTTT.

In its sample, this clone was seen once. The rearrangement links TRBV5-1 to TRBJ2-1; unclear D gene. V was cut by 1 base and J by 7 bases, with 15 bases left in between. Germline lookup yields CDR1 SGHRS and CDR2 YFSETQ. The CDR3 contains 15 residues. This CDR3 is CASSLFGAAGNEQFF. CDR3 coding DNA: TGCGCCAGCAGCTTGTTTGGCGCGGCTGGGAATGAGCAGTTCTTC.

The chain employs TRBV27 and TRBJ1-1, with 10 nucleotides matching TRBD1. The CDR3 consists of 14 residues. Germline trimming cut 3 bases from V and 4 bases from J; bases unmatched to any gene: 2. CDR1 is MNHEY, CDR2 SMNVEV, per germline (reference sequence). The CDR3 protein is CASSFRTGGTEAFF. CDR3 nucleotides: TGTGCCAGCAGTTTTAGGACAGGGGGCACTGAAGCTTTCTTT.

The chain carries TRBV4-1 and TRBJ2-7, with TRBD1 matching over 10 bases. CDR3 length equals 15 residues. The ends lost 4 bases at V and 3 bases at J; junction bases unmatched: 6. Germline CDR1 reads MGHRA; CDR2 reads YSYEKL. DNA of the CDR3: TGCGCCAGCAGCCTCACGACAGGGGGCTACTACGAGCAGTACTTC. This encodes CASSLTTGGYYEQYF.

Regarding this clone: This same CDR3 is encoded by further DNA sequences in the sample. V gene TRBV20-1 combines with J gene TRBJ2-1; D call uncertain. V was shortened by 1 base and J by 5 bases, with 3 bases between the two germline ends. CDR3 length equals 11 residues. In germline, CDR1 is DFQATT, CDR2 SNEGSKA (reference sequence). CDR3 sequence: CSARADNEQFF. CDR3 coding DNA: TGCAGTGCTAGAGCAGACAATGAGCAGTTCTTC.

This chain connects TRBV5-4 to TRBJ2-1, with D possibly being TRBD1 (7 bases). Germline V gives CDR1 SGHNT, CDR2 YYREEE (reference sequence). Trimming removed 3 bases from V and 3 bases from J, with 13 bases in between. The CDR3 is 15 amino acids. In DNA, the CDR3 is TGTGCCAGCAGCTGGCGGGACAGTTACTACAATGAGCAGTTCTTC. As protein: CASSWRDSYYNEQFF.

The CDR3 protein is CASSLAGVYNEQFF. CDR3 bases: TGCGCCAGCTCTTTGGCAGGGGTATACAATGAGCAGTTCTTC. The V gene is TRBV10-1, the J gene TRBJ2-1, with D possibly being TRBD1 (6 bases). CDR1 and CDR2 from the germline V gene are WNHNN and SYGVQD (reference sequence). V lost 8 bases, J lost 4 bases, and 15 bases lay in between. The CDR3 is 14 amino acids.

This rearrangement joins TRBV9 to TRBJ1-1; D is unresolved. This CDR3 has 14 amino acids. Germline assignment: CDR1 SGDLS and CDR2 YYNGEE. Trimming removed 0 bases from V and 3 bases from J, with 9 bases in between. CDR3 region: CASSVAPVDTEAFF. DNA of the CDR3: TGTGCCAGCAGCGTAGCTCCAGTGGACACTGAAGCTTTCTTT. Using reference TRBV9 and TRBJ1-1 for the parts outside the CDR3, the full variable domain is DSGVTQTPKHLITATGQRVTLRCSPRSGDLSVYWYQQSLDQGLQFLIQYYNGEERAKGNILERFSAQQFPDLHSELNLSSLELGDSALYFCASSVAPVDTEAFFGQGTRLTVV.

This clone was counted a single time. The chain couples TRBV2 to TRBJ2-5, with D perhaps matching TRBD2 (6 bases). Trimming removed 5 bases from V and 4 bases from J, with 17 bases in between. The CDR3 has 15 amino acids. The V gene's germline CDR1 is SNHLY and CDR2 FYNNEI. The CDR3, as DNA: TGTGCCAGCAGTCTCATAACAGCCGGGGGAGAGACCCAGTACTTC. Translating gives CASSLITAGGETQYF. Together with reference TRBV2 and TRBJ2-5, the CDR3 gives the full variable domain: EPEVTQTPSHQVTQMGQEVILRCVPISNHLYFYWYRQILGQKVEFLVSFYNNEISEKSEIFDDQFSVERPDGSNFTLKIRSTKLEDSAMYFCASSLITAGGETQYFGPGTRLLVL.

This rearrangement joins TRBV13 to TRBJ1-1; a possible D gene is TRBD1 (6 bases). The CDR3 length is 16 residues. CDR1 and CDR2 (germline): PRHDT, FYEKMQ (reference sequence). V was cut by 3 bases and J by 0 bases, with 14 bases left in between. CDR3 bases: TGTGCCAGCAGCTTTAGTACAGGGATAATGAACACTGAAGCTTTCTTT. It yields the protein CASSFSTGIMNTEAFF. Complete variable domain (other parts from reference TRBV13 and TRBJ1-1): AAGVIQSPRHLIKEKRETATLKCYPIPRHDTVYWYQQGPGQDPQFLISFYEKMQSDKGSIPDRFSAQQFSDYHSELNMSSLELGDSALYFCASSFSTGIMNTEAFFGQGTRLTVV.

The rearrangement joins TRBV7-8 to TRBJ1-3; 7 bases are shared with TRBD1. After removal of 6 bases from V and 2 bases from J, the junction contained 10 bases not matched to a gene. CDR1 SGHVS and CDR2 FQNEAQ come from the germline V gene. The CDR3 runs 16 residues. The CDR3 DNA is TGTGCCAGCAGTCCCGACAGGGTATGGGCTGGAAACACCATATATTTT. Translating gives CASSPDRVWAGNTIYF.

This clone was counted only a few times. The chain carries TRBV5-4 and TRBJ2-4; TRBD2 matches 7 bases. V shed 3 bases and J 5 bases; nucleotides not matched to a gene: 8. The CDR3 is 15 amino acids. Germline V CDR1 and CDR2: SGHNT, YYREEE (reference sequence). CDR3 sequence: CASSWPGEGENIQYF. CDR3 DNA sequence: TGTGCCAGCAGCTGGCCTGGGGAGGGCGAAAACATTCAGTACTTC.

The chain joins TRBV30 to TRBJ2-1; TRBD1 agrees at 9 bases. This CDR3 has 15 amino acids. Germline values: CDR1 GTSNPN, CDR2 SVGIG (reference sequence). Trimming cost V 2 bases and J 6 bases; bases outside gene matches: 8. The CDR3 protein is CAWSSWTGEGNEQFF. CDR3 DNA: TGTGCCTGGAGTTCGTGGACAGGGGAGGGCAATGAGCAGTTCTTC.

The table lists this clone with a count of one. The chain links TRBV18 to TRBJ1-6; maybe TRBD1 (6 bases). CDR1 and CDR2 (germline): KGHSH, LQKENI. Between the trimmed V and J ends, which lost 6 bases and 6 bases, there was a span of 15 bases. The CDR3 loop spans 15 amino acids. In DNA form, the CDR3 reads TGTGCCAGCTCTCCGGACAGTACTTTTAATTCACCCCTCCACTTT. Residues: CASSPDSTFNSPLHF.

The chain couples TRBV11-2 to TRBJ2-1; TRBD2 aligns across 9 bases. The CDR3 runs 22 residues. The junction had 24 bases not matched to a gene; V was cut back by 6 bases and J by 0 bases. Germline lookup yields CDR1 SGHAT and CDR2 FQNNGV. CDR3 in amino acids: CASSLVPGRFSGGTSSYNEQFF. CDR3 nucleotides: TGTGCCAGCAGTCTGGTCCCCGGTCGGTTTAGCGGGGGAACAAGCTCCTACAATGAGCAGTTCTTC.

The rearrangement joins TRBV7-3 to TRBJ2-3; 8 positions match TRBD1. The CDR3 spans 14 residues. Trimming at V came to 5 bases and at J to 5 bases, leaving 6 bases not matched to a gene. The germline V gene encodes CDR1 SGHTA and CDR2 FQGTGA. The CDR3 DNA is TGTGCCAGCAGCCCGACAGGGGCGGGAGATACGCAGTATTTT. This translates into CASSPTGAGDTQYF. The full variable domain, its missing parts supplied by reference TRBV7-3 and TRBJ2-3, is GAGVSQTPSNKVTEKGKYVELRCDPISGHTALYWYRQSLGQGPEFLIYFQGTGAADDSGLPNDRFFAVRPEGSVSTLKIQRTERGDSAVYLCASSPTGAGDTQYFGPGTRLTVL.

The chain uses TRBV3-1 (or the pseudogene TRBV3-2) and TRBJ1-2; 7 nucleotides agree with TRBD1. The CDR3 length is 14 residues. The J segment lost 8 bases and the V segment lost 4 bases, leaving 10 bases of the junction unmatched. CDR1 is LGHDT and CDR2 is YNNKEL in the germline V gene (reference sequence). CDR3 sequence reads: CASSPSEGAGGYTF. The CDR3 nucleotides are TGTGCCAGCAGCCCCTCCGAGGGGGCAGGGGGCTACACCTTC.

This clone was seen a few times. This chain links TRBV19 with TRBJ1-1; 8 bases fit TRBD1. Germline CDR1 is LNHDA and CDR2 is SQIVND (reference sequence). This CDR3 has 14 amino acids. J gave up 5 bases and V 2 bases, and 4 bases lay outside the gene matches. CDR3 in DNA: TGTGCCAGTAGTATACCGGGACAGGAGACTGAAGCTTTCTTT. This codes for CASSIPGQETEAFF.

The chain links TRBV4-1 to TRBJ1-1, with D perhaps matching TRBD1 (5 bases). The CDR3 length is 15 residues. V lost 1 base and J lost 0, with 9 bases in between. Germline assignment: CDR1 MGHRA and CDR2 YSYEKL. For the CDR3, the DNA is TGCGCCAGCAGCCAAGCCCCAGGGATGAACACTGAAGCTTTCTTT. Protein product: CASSQAPGMNTEAFF.

The V call is TRBV12-2, the J call TRBJ2-5; the D segment call TRBD1 is taken from the table without a DNA check. TRBV12-2 is flagged as a pseudogene. The CDR3 spans 19 residues. The CDR3 nucleotides read TGTGCAAGTCGCTTAGCACAACCGACGACAGGGGGATTGCGAGAGACCCAGTACTTC. Translating it yields CASRLAQPTTGGLRETQYF.

The V call is TRBV5-5, the J call TRBJ1-3, with D perhaps matching TRBD1 (6 bases). V shed 4 bases and J shed 0 bases, with 17 bases lying between them. CDR3 size: 17 residues. Per the germline V gene, CDR1 is SGHKS and CDR2 is YYEKEE (reference sequence). The CDR3 spells CASSRGHGLFSGNTIYF. The CDR3 DNA follows: TGTGCCAGCAGCCGGGGACATGGCTTGTTCTCTGGAAACACCATATATTTT.

The chain employs TRBV18 and TRBJ2-5; 10 bases map to TRBD1. Germline-derived CDR1 and CDR2 are KGHSH and LQKENI. V shed 5 bases and J 1 base; nucleotides not matched to a gene: 13. This CDR3 is 18 amino acids long. The chain's CDR3 is CASSAEAWDRGVQETQYF. Written as DNA, the CDR3 is TGTGCCAGCTCAGCTGAAGCCTGGGACAGGGGCGTCCAAGAGACCCAGTACTTC. The full variable domain, with the rest looked up from reference TRBV18 and TRBJ2-5, is NAGVMQNPRHLVRRRGQEARLRCSPMKGHSHVYWYRQLPEEGLKFMVYLQKENIIDESGMPKERFSAEFPKEGPSILRIQQVVRGDSAAYFCASSAEAWDRGVQETQYFGPGTRLLVL.

The rearrangement links TRBV12-3 or TRBV12-4 to TRBJ2-2; tentatively, D is TRBD2 (5 bases). The CDR3 contains 13 residues. V gave up 6 bases and J gave up 11 bases, with 16 bases separating them. CDR3 amino acids: CASSLGRGRELFF. CDR3 nucleotide sequence: TGTGCCAGCAGCCTCGGTCGGGGTCGCGAGCTGTTTTTT.